One T cell receptor beta chain is described in this entry. Its specificity is not known. The sample belongs to a study of Ad26.COV2.S vaccination and SARS-CoV-2 variants. The V gene lost 8 bases and the J gene lost 7 bases, with 14 bases spanning the gap. This CDR3 has 13 amino acids. Generated by immunoSEQ multiplex PCR, the TCRdb table keeps only in-frame clones and is missing some. The sample holds roughly 270,000 clones, about 87% seen once. Treatment specified: approximately 18 received Ad26.COV2.S at low or high dose, single or two shots; 5 received placebo; per-sample allocation not given. Samples analyzed were those drawn on day 63 after the first vaccine or placebo injection. Findings and limits, study-wide: An underestimation of total T cell responses may have resulted from the TCR breadth and depth analyses.

V is TRBV12-3 or TRBV12-4 and J is TRBJ2-2; D possibly corresponds to TRBD2 (5 bases). The starting material was peripheral blood, obtained in a trial of Ad26.COV2.S vaccine versus placebo. The clonotype was recovered from a person between 18 and 65 years old who received the Ad26.COV2.S COVID-19 vaccine or a placebo. The CDR3 loop reads CASRREPGGELFF. In DNA form, the CDR3 reads TGTGCCAGCCGTAGGGAGCCGGGCGGGGAGCTGTTTTTT.